Listed here are 5 T cell receptor beta chains from one sample, sequenced in a study of OX40 agonist ivuxolimab in advanced cancers. Profiled with immunoSEQ multiplex PCR; TCRdb holds only in-frame clones, not every one. The table lists tens of thousands of clones, around 94% of them singletons. This sample comprised CD4+ or CD8+ T cells sorted from blood, obtained in a trial of the OX40 agonist ivuxolimab. Receptors originate from an adult with an advanced solid tumor such as melanoma, head and neck, liver or kidney cancer.

This clone was recorded only once. The gene calls are TRBV14 and TRBJ1-1; D unclear. Germline V lookup: CDR1 SGHDN, CDR2 FVKESK. The CDR3 sequence is 16 residues long. With 1 base removed from V and 4 bases from J, the gap between germline ends came to 16 bases. The CDR3 DNA sequence: TGTGCCAGCAGCCAAGTTCGGACGCCCTCCGGCACTGAAGCTTTCTTT. Its protein is CASSQVRTPSGTEAFF.

V is TRBV7-2 and J is TRBJ2-3, with D perhaps given as TRBD1 or TRBD2 (5 bases each). The CDR3 extends over 15 amino acids. V was trimmed by 1 base and J by 1 base, leaving 9 bases between them. CDR1 and CDR2 from the germline V gene are SGHTA and FQGNSA. CDR3 region: CASSLGGAGTDTQYF. The CDR3 DNA reads TGTGCCAGCAGCTTAGGAGGGGCTGGCACAGATACGCAGTATTTT.

The chain has TRBV19 and TRBJ2-2, with 7 bases matching TRBD2. Per the germline V gene, CDR1 is LNHDA and CDR2 is SQIVND (reference sequence). The J segment lost 7 bases and the V segment lost 3 bases, leaving 2 bases of the junction unmatched. This CDR3 is 13 amino acids long. Here the CDR3 reads CASSILAVGELFF. In nucleotides, the CDR3 is TGTGCCAGTAGTATCCTAGCGGTCGGGGAGCTGTTTTTT.

V and J are TRBV27 and TRBJ1-5; 8 positions match TRBD1. V shed 4 bases, J shed 6 bases, and the junction held 11 bases outside the gene matches. The CDR3 loop spans 16 amino acids. Germline loops: CDR1 MNHEY, CDR2 SMNVEV (reference sequence). DNA for the CDR3: TGTGCCAGCAGTTCCCTTACAGGGGGGGGAAGTCAGCCCCAGCATTTT. It specifies CASSSLTGGGSQPQHF.

V usage is TRBV19 and J usage is TRBJ2-2; D call uncertain. The CDR3 loop spans 13 amino acids. V lost 6 bases and J 5 bases, leaving 10 bases between the germline ends. Germline values: CDR1 LNHDA, CDR2 SQIVND (reference sequence). Written as DNA, the CDR3 is TGTGCCAGTAGCCCAGAGGTAACCGGGGAGCTGTTTTTT. It translates to CASSPEVTGELFF.